This TCR beta chain was captured by sequencing in a study of cytomegalovirus exposure and HLA in healthy donors. The PCR ran on 60 Vbeta and 13 Jbeta primers. Measured with immunoSEQ multiplex PCR; TCRdb has only the in-frame clones, and not every one. The sample table includes 25,000 to 40,000 clones. This CDR3 has 15 amino acids. Germline CDR1 reads MNHNY; CDR2 reads SVGAGI (reference sequence). V trimming: 4 bases; J trimming: 0 bases; junction bases outside the gene matches: 4. This receptor was identified in a female donor in good health and CMV-seronegative. The material sequenced was PBMCs. The V call is TRBV6-6, the J call TRBJ1-2; TRBD1 matches 8 bases. The CDR3: CASSSTGATNYGYTF. As DNA, the CDR3 is TGTGCCAGCAGTTCGACAGGGGCGACTAACTATGGCTACACCTTC.